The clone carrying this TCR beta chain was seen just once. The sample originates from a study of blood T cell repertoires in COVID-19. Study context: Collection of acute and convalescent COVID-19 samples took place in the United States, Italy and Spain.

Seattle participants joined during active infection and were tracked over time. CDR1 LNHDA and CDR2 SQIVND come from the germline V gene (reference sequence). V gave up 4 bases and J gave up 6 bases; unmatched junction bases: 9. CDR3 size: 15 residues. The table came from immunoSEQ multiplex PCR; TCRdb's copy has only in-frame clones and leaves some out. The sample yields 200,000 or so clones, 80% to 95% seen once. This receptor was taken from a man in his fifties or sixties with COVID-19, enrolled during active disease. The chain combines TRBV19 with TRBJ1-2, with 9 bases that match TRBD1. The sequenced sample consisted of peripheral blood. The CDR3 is CASSTQKQGANGYTF. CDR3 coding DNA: TGTGCCAGTAGTACTCAAAAACAGGGGGCGAATGGCTACACCTTC.